This is a list of T cell receptor beta chains from one sample in a study of blood T cell repertoires in COVID-19. Here immunoSEQ multiplex PCR was the method, and the copy in TCRdb shows in-frame clones only, minus some. The sample has roughly 100,000 clones, approximately 90% seen once. The specimen was peripheral blood. The receptors were gathered from a man aged 45-65 years with active COVID-19. Each CDR3 is given without its conserved first and last residue. Each record gives: V gene, D gene, J gene, CDR3 protein. A D gene is named only where the DNA matches it firmly.

TRBV11-3	-	TRBJ1-1	ASSSSGLEAF
TRBV4-2	-	TRBJ1-3	ASSSIGNTIY
TRBV7-2	-	TRBJ2-7	ASSHLPDIPYEQY
TRBV7-2	-	TRBJ2-7	ASSLGVGAYEQY
TRBV7-9	-	TRBJ1-1	ASSLGRTTVGRMNTEAF
TRBV7-2	-	TRBJ2-3	ASSFAGASSDTQY
TRBV7-9	TRBD1	TRBJ2-5	ASSLIGQGGQETQY
TRBV2	TRBD1	TRBJ1-2	ASRPGRGQDYGYT
TRBV11-2	TRBD2	TRBJ2-3	ASSRNAGGADTQY
TRBV29-1	-	TRBJ2-1	SGLGGKGNEQF
TRBV18	TRBD1	TRBJ1-3	ASSPEQGKGNTIY